This TCR beta chain is from a study of blood T cell repertoires in COVID-19. Overall study context: Some COVID-19 samples were acute and others convalescent; all came from the United States, Italy and Spain.

Original methodology: Estimation of nucleated cell counts was performed using reference gene primer amplification. Profiling relied on immunoSEQ multiplex PCR, and the TCRdb table lists in-frame clones only, not all of them. The D gene and trimming were derived from the DNA, and the V and J assignments and clone size from that table. This sample has a few hundred thousand clones, with around 87% found just once. This clone was counted a single time. With 1 base clipped from V and 5 bases from J, the junction kept 12 bases outside the gene matches. The CDR3 runs 17 residues. CDR1 SGHAT and CDR2 FQNNGV come from the germline V gene. Enrolled through a virtual design, the participants were between about 18 and 100 years of age and came from under 25 US areas. Categorization into cohorts depended on clinical history that participants reported.

The sequenced sample consisted of PBMCs or T cells enriched from blood (not recorded which). The chain combines TRBV11-2 with TRBJ2-5, with 8 bases matching TRBD1. The clonotype comes from a woman aged 18-29 years with acute COVID-19. The CDR3 region is CASSLGAGQGTVETQYF. DNA of the CDR3: TGTGCCAGCAGCTTAGGGGCAGGACAGGGTACCGTGGAGACCCAGTACTTC.